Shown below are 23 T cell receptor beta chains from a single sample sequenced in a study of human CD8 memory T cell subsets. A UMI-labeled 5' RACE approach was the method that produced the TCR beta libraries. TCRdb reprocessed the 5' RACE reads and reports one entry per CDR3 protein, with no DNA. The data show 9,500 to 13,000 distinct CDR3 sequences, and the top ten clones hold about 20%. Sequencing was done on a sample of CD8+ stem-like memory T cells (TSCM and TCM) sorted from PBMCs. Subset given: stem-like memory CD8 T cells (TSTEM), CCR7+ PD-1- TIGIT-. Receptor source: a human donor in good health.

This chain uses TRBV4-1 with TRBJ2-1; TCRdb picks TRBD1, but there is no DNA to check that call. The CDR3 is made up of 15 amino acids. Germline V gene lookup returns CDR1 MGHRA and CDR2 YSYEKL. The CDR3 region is CASSLNPRGGNEQFF.

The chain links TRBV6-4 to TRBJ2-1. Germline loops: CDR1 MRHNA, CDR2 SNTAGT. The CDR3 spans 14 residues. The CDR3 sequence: CASSDGLSYNEQFF.

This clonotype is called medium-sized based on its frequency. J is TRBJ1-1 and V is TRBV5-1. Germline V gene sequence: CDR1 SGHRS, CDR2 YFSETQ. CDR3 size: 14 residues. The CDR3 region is CASSLGWGNTEAFF.

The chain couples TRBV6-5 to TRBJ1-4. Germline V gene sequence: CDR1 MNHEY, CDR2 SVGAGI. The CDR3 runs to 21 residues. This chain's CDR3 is CASSHIDGSRGRIATNEKLFF.

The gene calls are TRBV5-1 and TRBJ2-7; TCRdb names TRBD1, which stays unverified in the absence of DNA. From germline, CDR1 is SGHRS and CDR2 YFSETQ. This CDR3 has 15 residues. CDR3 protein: CASSLSPGQGYEQYF.

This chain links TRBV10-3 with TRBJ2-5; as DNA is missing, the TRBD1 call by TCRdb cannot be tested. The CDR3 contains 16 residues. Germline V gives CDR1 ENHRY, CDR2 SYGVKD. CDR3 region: CAVSGMTGEDQETQYF.

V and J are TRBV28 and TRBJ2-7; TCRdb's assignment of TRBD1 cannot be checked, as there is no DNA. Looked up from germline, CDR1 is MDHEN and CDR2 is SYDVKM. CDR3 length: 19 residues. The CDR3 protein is CASSLLTGSLSSLSYEQYF.

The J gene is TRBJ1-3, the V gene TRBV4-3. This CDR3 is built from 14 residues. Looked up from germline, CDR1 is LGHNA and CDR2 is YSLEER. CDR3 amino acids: CASSQGGAGNTIYF.

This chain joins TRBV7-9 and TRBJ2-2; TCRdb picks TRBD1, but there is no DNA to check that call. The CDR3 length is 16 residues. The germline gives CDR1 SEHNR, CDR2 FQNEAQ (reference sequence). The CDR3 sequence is CASSAPGTGGTGELFF.

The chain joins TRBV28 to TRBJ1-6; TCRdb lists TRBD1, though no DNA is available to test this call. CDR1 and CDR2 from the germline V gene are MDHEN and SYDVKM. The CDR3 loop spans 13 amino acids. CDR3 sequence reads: CATRDRDNSPLHF. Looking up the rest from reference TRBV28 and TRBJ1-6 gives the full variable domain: DVKVTQSSRYLVKRTGEKVFLECVQDMDHENMFWYRQDPGLGLRLIYFSYDVKMKEKGDIPEGYSVSREKKERFSLILESASTNQTSMYLCATRDRDNSPLHFGNGTRLTVT.

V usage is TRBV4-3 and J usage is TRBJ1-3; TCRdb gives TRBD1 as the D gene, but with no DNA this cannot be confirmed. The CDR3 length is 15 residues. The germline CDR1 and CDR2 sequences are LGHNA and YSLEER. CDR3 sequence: CASSQDRQSGNTIYF.

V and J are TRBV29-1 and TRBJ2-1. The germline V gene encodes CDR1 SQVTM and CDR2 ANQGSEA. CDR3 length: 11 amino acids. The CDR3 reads CSGLSYNEQFF.

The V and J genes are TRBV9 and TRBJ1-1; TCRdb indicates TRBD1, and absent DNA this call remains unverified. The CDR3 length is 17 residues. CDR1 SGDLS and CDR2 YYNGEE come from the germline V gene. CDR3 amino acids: CASSAAETETMNTEAFF.

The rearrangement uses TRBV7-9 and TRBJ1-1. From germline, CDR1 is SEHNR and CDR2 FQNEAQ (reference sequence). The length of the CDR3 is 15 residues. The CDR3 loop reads CASSLDGQMNTEAFF. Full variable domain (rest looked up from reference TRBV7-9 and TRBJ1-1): DTGVSQNPRHKITKRGQNVTFRCDPISEHNRLYWYRQTLGQGPEFLTYFQNEAQLEKSRLLSDRFSAERPKGSFSTLEIQRTEQGDSAMYLCASSLDGQMNTEAFFGQGTRLTVV.

This CDR3 is CSARLAPTSGGTYNEQFF. This chain uses TRBV20-1 with TRBJ2-1; TCRdb returns TRBD2, unconfirmable since there is no DNA. The CDR3 runs 18 residues. Per germline, CDR1 DFQATT and CDR2 SNEGSKA (reference sequence).

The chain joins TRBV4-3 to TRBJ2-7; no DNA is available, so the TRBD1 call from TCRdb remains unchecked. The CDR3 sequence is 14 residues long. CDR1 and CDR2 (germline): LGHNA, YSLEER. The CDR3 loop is CASSEDRGNREQYF.

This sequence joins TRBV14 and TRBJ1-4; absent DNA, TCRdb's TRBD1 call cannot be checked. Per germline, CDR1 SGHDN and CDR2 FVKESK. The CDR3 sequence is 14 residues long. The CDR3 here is CASSQVLPGEKLFF.

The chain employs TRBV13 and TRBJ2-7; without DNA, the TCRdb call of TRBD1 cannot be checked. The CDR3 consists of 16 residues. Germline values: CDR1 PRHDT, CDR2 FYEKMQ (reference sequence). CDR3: CASSGFRDRVSYEQYF.

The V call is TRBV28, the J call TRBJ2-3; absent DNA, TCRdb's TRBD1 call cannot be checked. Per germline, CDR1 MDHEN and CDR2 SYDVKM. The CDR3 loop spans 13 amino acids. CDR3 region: CASSKGGTDTQYF. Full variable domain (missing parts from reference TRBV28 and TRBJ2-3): DVKVTQSSRYLVKRTGEKVFLECVQDMDHENMFWYRQDPGLGLRLIYFSYDVKMKEKGDIPEGYSVSREKKERFSLILESASTNQTSMYLCASSKGGTDTQYFGPGTRLTVL.

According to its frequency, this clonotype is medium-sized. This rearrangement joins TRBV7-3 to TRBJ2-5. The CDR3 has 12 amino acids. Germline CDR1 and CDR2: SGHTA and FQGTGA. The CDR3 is CASSPFGETQYF.

The CDR3 region is CASSLADSQYEQYF. The J gene is TRBJ2-7, the V gene TRBV5-1; TCRdb lists TRBD1, though no DNA is available to test this call. The CDR3 totals 14 residues. CDR1 and CDR2 from the germline V gene are SGHRS and YFSETQ.

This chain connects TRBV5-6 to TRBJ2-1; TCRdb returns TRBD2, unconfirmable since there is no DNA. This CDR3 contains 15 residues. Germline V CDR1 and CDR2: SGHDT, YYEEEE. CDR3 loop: CASSLSSGRGIEQFF.

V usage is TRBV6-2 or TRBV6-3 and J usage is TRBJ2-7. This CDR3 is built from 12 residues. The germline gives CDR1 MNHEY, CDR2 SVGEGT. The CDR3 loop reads CASSYSSYEQYF.